This T cell receptor (beta chain) was documented in a study of blood T cell repertoires in COVID-19. Whole-study context: Donors in the United States, Italy and Spain gave samples during acute or convalescent COVID-19. Sample material is recorded as cDNA or gDNA derived from T cells, B-cell-depleted T cells, or PBMCs.

As processed by the authors: The assay estimated nucleated cells by amplifying reference gene primers. The method was immunoSEQ multiplex PCR; TCRdb's version includes in-frame clones alone and lacks a portion of them. V, J and clone size are those of that table, while D and trimming were read from the DNA. This table holds about 180,000 clones, roughly 90% found once. The ends were cut back, 1 base at V and 0 bases at J, with 10 bases in the middle. This CDR3 is built from 15 residues. Looked up from germline, CDR1 is SGHVS and CDR2 is FNYEAQ. The clonotype was recovered from a woman between 45 and 60 years old who had recovered from COVID-19. Sequencing input: PBMCs or T cells enriched from blood (not recorded which). The rearrangement uses TRBV7-6 and TRBJ2-7; D is ambiguous. CDR3 sequence (DNA): TGTGCCAGCAGCTTAGTGGCGGAGAGCTCCTACGAGCAGTACTTC. This translates into CASSLVAESSYEQYF.